The present T cell receptor (beta chain) was sequenced within a study of T cell changes during pregnancy in multiple sclerosis. Looked up from germline, CDR1 is LGHNA and CDR2 is YNFKEQ. This CDR3 contains 18 residues. J was trimmed by 4 bases and V by 5 bases; bases with no gene match: 11. Measured with immunoSEQ multiplex PCR; TCRdb has only the in-frame clones, and not every one. The sample shows under 20,000 clones, roughly nine tenths of them seen only once. The sample consisted of CD8+ T cells from peripheral blood mononuclear cells, taken in the second trimester of pregnancy. The source of this sequence is a female donor in good health, enrolled as a control in a pregnancy study. The rearrangement uses TRBV4-2 and TRBJ1-4; 12 nucleotides agree with TRBD1. CDR3 protein: CASSNYGTGGLGNEKLFF. Here the CDR3 DNA reads TGTGCCAGCAGCAACTACGGGACAGGGGGCCTCGGTAATGAAAAACTGTTTTTT.